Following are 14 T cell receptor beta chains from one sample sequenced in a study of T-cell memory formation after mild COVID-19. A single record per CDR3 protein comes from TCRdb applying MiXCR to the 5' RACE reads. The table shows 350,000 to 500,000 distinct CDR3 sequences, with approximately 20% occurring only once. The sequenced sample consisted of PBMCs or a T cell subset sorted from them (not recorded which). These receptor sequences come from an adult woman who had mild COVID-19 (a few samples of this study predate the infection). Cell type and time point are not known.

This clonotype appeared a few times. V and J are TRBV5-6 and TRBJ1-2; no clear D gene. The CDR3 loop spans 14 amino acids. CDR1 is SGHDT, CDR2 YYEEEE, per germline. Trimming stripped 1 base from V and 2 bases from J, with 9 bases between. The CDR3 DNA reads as TGTGCCAGCAGCTTGAAGGCTACCAACTATGGCTACACCTTC. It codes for CASSLKATNYGYTF. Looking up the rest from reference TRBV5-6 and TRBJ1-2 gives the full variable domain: DAGVTQSPTHLIKTRGQQVTLRCSPKSGHDTVSWYQQALGQGPQFIFQYYEEEERQRGNFPDRFSGHQFPNYSSELNVNALLLGDSALYLCASSLKATNYGYTFGSGTRLTVV.

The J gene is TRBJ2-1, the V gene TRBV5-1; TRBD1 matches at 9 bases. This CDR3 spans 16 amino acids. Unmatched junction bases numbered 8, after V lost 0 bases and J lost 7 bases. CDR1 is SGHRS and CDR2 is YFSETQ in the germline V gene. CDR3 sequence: CASSLAVGTGSNEQFF. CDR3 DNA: TGCGCCAGCAGCTTGGCCGTCGGGACAGGGTCGAATGAGCAGTTCTTC.

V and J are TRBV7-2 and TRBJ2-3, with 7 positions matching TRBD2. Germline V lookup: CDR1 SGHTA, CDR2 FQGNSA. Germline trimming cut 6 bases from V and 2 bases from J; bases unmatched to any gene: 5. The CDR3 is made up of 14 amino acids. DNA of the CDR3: TGTGCCAGCAGTCTGGGGGGGTTCACAGATACGCAGTATTTT. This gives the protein CASSLGGFTDTQYF.

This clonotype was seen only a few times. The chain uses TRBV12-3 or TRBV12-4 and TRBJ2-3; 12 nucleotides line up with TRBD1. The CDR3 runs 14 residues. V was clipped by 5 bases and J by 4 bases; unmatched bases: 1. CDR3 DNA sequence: TGTGCCAGCAGTGGGACAGGGGGCGCAGATACGCAGTATTTT. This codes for CASSGTGGADTQYF.

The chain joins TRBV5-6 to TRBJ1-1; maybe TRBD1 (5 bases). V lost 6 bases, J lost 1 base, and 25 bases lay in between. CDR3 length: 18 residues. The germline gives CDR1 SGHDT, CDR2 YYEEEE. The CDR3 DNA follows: TGTGCCAGCAACACTCGATTTTGGAGCAGGGTGAGGAACACTGAAGCTTTCTTT. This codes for CASNTRFWSRVRNTEAFF.

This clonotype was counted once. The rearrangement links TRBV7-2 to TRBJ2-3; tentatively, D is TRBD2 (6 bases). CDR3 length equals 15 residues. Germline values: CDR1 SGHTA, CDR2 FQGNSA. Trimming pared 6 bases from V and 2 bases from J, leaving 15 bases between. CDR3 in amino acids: CASSFSGLNTDTQYF. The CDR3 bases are TGTGCCAGCAGTTTTAGCGGACTGAACACAGATACGCAGTATTTT.

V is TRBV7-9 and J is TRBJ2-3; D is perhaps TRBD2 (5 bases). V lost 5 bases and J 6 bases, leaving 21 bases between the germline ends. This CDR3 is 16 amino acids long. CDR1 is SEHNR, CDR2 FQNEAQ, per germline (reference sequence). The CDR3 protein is CASSPTRDYFMDTQYF. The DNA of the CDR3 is TGTGCCAGCAGCCCGACTCGAGACTACTTTATGGATACGCAGTATTTT.

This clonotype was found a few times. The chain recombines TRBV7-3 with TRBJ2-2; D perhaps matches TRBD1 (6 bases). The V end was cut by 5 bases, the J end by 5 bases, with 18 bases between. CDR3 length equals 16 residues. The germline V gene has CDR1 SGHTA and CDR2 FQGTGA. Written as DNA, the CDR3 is TGTGCCAGCAGCCCCCATGGTTCAGGGGTTACCGGGGAGCTGTTTTTT. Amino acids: CASSPHGSGVTGELFF.

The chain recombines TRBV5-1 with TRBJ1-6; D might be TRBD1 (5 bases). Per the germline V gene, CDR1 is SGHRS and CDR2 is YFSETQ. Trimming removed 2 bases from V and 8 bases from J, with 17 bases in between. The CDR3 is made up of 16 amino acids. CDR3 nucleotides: TGCGCCAGCAGCTTCCGTTGGGAGGGGAGGGATTCACCCCTCCACTTT. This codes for CASSFRWEGRDSPLHF.

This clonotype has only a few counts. The CDR3 DNA reads as TGCAGCTCCGGGACAGCCCAAGAGACCCAGTACTTC. Translation: CSSGTAQETQYF. This chain joins TRBV29-1 and TRBJ2-5; 7 bases line up with TRBD1. Germline lookup yields CDR1 SQVTM and CDR2 ANQGSEA. J gave up 1 base and V 8 bases, and 4 bases lay outside the gene matches. This CDR3 spans 12 amino acids.

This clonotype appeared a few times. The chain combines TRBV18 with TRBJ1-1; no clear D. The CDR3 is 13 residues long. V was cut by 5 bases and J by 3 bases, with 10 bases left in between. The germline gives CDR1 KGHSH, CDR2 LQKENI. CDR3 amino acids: CASSTNRDTEAFF. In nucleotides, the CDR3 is TGTGCCAGCTCAACCAACAGAGACACTGAAGCTTTCTTT.

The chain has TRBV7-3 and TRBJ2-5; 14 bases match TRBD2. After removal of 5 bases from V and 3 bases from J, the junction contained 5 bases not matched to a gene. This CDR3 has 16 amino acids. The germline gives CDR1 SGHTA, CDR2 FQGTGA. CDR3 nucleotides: TGTGCCAGCAGCCCCTCGGGACTAGCGGGAGAAGAGACCCAGTACTTC. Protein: CASSPSGLAGEETQYF. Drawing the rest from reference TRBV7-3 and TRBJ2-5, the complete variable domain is GAGVSQTPSNKVTEKGKYVELRCDPISGHTALYWYRQSLGQGPEFLIYFQGTGAADDSGLPNDRFFAVRPEGSVSTLKIQRTERGDSAVYLCASSPSGLAGEETQYFGPGTRLLVL.

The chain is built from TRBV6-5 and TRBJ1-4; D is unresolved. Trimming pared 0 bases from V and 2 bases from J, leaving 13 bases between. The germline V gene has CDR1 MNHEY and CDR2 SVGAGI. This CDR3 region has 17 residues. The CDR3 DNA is TGTGCCAGCAGTTACTCGAATTCCCGCTGGACTAATGAAAAACTGTTTTTT. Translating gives CASSYSNSRWTNEKLFF.

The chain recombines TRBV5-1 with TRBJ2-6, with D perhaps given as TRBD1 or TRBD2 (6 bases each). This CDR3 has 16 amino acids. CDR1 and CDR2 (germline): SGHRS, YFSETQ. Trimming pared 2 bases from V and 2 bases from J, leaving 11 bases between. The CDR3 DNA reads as TGCGCCAGCAGCTTCGGGGGCGCGGCTGGGGCCAACGTCCTGACTTTC. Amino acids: CASSFGGAAGANVLTF. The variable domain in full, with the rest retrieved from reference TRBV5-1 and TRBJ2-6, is KAGVTQTPRYLIKTRGQQVTLSCSPISGHRSVSWYQQTPGQGLQFLFEYFSETQRNKGNFPGRFSGRQFSNSRSEMNVSTLELGDSALYLCASSFGGAAGANVLTFGAGSRLTVL.